The 12 T cell receptor beta chains listed next were all sequenced from one sample in a study of OX40 agonist ivuxolimab in advanced cancers. Clones were read by immunoSEQ multiplex PCR, and TCRdb kept only the in-frame ones, dropping some. The repertoire has some 55,000 clones, nearly 80% of them found once; the top ten carry roughly 4%. The starting material was CD4+ or CD8+ T cells sorted from blood, obtained in a trial of the OX40 agonist ivuxolimab. The receptors shown here come from an adult with an advanced solid tumor such as melanoma, head and neck, liver or kidney cancer.

V is TRBV10-1 and J is TRBJ1-5; unclear D gene. The CDR3 loop spans 16 amino acids. Trimming stripped 11 bases from V and 1 base from J, with 21 bases between. CDR1 and CDR2 (germline): WNHNN, SYGVQD (reference sequence). CDR3 nucleotide sequence: TGCGCCCGCCCCGAAAGTGTTATGACGAGCAATCAGCCCCAGCATTTT. Protein: CARPESVMTSNQPQHF.

This chain connects TRBV9 to TRBJ1-1; D unclear. CDR1 is SGDLS, CDR2 YYNGEE, per germline. Trimming removed 3 bases from V and 6 bases from J, with 9 bases in between. CDR3 length: 12 residues. CDR3 coding DNA: TGTGCCAGCAGCGCGGGGTCTTCTGAAGCTTTCTTT. It specifies CASSAGSSEAFF. The full variable domain, with the rest looked up from reference TRBV9 and TRBJ1-1, is DSGVTQTPKHLITATGQRVTLRCSPRSGDLSVYWYQQSLDQGLQFLIQYYNGEERAKGNILERFSAQQFPDLHSELNLSSLELGDSALYFCASSAGSSEAFFGQGTRLTVV.

The chain links TRBV11-2 to TRBJ2-7, with TRBD1 as a possible D gene (5 bases). The germline V gene has CDR1 SGHAT and CDR2 FQNNGV. This CDR3 comprises 14 residues. Trimming cost V 1 base and J 3 bases, with 10 bases left between them. Here the CDR3 reads CASSLAGANYEQYF. For the CDR3, the DNA is TGTGCCAGCAGCTTAGCTGGGGCCAACTACGAGCAGTACTTC. Looking up the rest from reference TRBV11-2 and TRBJ2-7 gives the full variable domain: EAGVAQSPRYKIIEKRQSVAFWCNPISGHATLYWYQQILGQGPKLLIQFQNNGVVDDSQLPKDRFSAERLKGVDSTLKIQPAKLEDSAVYLCASSLAGANYEQYFGPGTRLTVT.

This chain links TRBV5-6 with TRBJ1-1; 11 bases match TRBD1. With 7 bases clipped from V and 4 bases from J, the junction kept 6 bases outside the gene matches. In germline, CDR1 is SGHDT, CDR2 YYEEEE. The CDR3 spans 14 residues. The CDR3 DNA is TGTGCCAGCTGGACAGGGGGCGATAGCACTGAAGCTTTCTTT. Protein sequence: CASWTGGDSTEAFF.

This chain connects TRBV6-5 to TRBJ1-4; D gene unclear. Germline CDR1 and CDR2: MNHEY and SVGAGI. Trimming cost V 3 bases and J 0 bases, with 5 bases left between them. The CDR3 sequence is 14 residues long. CDR3 in DNA: TGTGCCAGCAGTTATTGGTCAACTAATGAAAAACTGTTTTTT. Translating it yields CASSYWSTNEKLFF.

The chain uses TRBV7-2 and TRBJ2-7; TRBD2 might be the D (6 bases). The CDR3 sequence is 16 residues long. In germline, CDR1 is SGHTA, CDR2 FQGNSA. The ends were cut back, 2 bases at V and 6 bases at J, with 20 bases in the middle. The CDR3 sequence: CASSLKGQGGSSEQYF. Here the CDR3 DNA reads TGTGCCAGCAGCTTAAAAGGGCAGGGAGGTTCATCCGAGCAGTACTTC.

V is TRBV10-3 and J is TRBJ1-6, with no clear D. V lost 2 bases and J lost 13, with 12 bases in between. The CDR3 has 13 residues. The germline V gene has CDR1 ENHRY and CDR2 SYGVKD. CDR3 bases: TGTGCCATCAGTGAGAAAAGGGAGGCGCCCCTCCACTTT. This translates into CAISEKREAPLHF.

The CDR3 nucleotides are TGTGCCAGCAGCTTAATGGGACAGGTCTACGAGCAGTACTTC. Translated, it gives CASSLMGQVYEQYF. This sequence joins TRBV7-3 and TRBJ2-7, with TRBD1 identical over 8 bases. With 1 base clipped from V and 3 bases from J, the junction kept 2 bases outside the gene matches. The germline CDR1 and CDR2 sequences are SGHTA and FQGTGA. This CDR3 has 14 residues.

The V and J genes are TRBV6-6 and TRBJ1-2; D remains ambiguous. Deletions cut 7 bases from V and 4 bases from J, with 16 bases between. The germline CDR1 and CDR2 sequences are MNHNY and SVGAGI (reference sequence). The CDR3 has 14 residues. CDR3 amino acids: CASTPPGQVYGYTF. The CDR3 DNA is TGTGCCAGCACCCCCCCCGGGCAGGTCTATGGCTACACCTTC.

This clone has only a few counts. V is TRBV7-2 and J is TRBJ2-7; 7 bases fit TRBD2. The V segment lost 1 base and the J segment 4 bases; nucleotides outside the gene matches: 4. The CDR3 has 14 amino acids. Germline CDR1 reads SGHTA; CDR2 reads FQGNSA. CDR3 protein: CASSLDREVYEQYF. As DNA, the CDR3 is TGTGCCAGCAGCTTAGATCGGGAGGTGTACGAGCAGTACTTC.

The chain has TRBV18 and TRBJ1-1; 9 nucleotides line up with TRBD1. The junction had 7 bases not matched to a gene; V was cut back by 4 bases and J by 4 bases. The CDR3 has 15 residues. Germline V gives CDR1 KGHSH, CDR2 LQKENI. The CDR3 protein is CASSQRQGEGTEAFF. The CDR3 DNA reads TGTGCCAGCTCACAGCGACAGGGGGAGGGCACTGAAGCTTTCTTT.

This clone was seen a few times. The J gene is TRBJ1-1, the V gene TRBV27; 8 bases are shared with TRBD1. This CDR3 region has 16 residues. Unmatched junction bases numbered 14, after V lost 5 bases and J lost 6 bases. Germline CDR1 and CDR2: MNHEY and SMNVEV (reference sequence). The DNA of the CDR3 is TGTGCCAGCAGTCAGGACAGGGCCGCCTTGGGCTCTGAAGCTTTCTTT. It yields the protein CASSQDRAALGSEAFF.